This TCR beta chain was obtained from a study of OX40 agonist ivuxolimab in advanced cancers. Turning to the study itself: Cohort: 82.7% men, mean age approximately 66, aged about 20 to 85. 30% to 40% of patients had received prior checkpoint inhibitor therapy. Of the patients, three showed partial responses, one with hepatocellular carcinoma and two with cutaneous melanoma.

Germline assignment: CDR1 LNHDA and CDR2 SQIVND (reference sequence). CDR3 size: 10 residues. V was trimmed by 9 bases and J by 7 bases, leaving 7 bases between them. Findings of the study overall: At 0.1 to 3.0 mg/kg, CD4+ and CD8+ blood T cells expanded clonally by week 6.

As regards this clone: The antigen is unknown.

This table comes from immunoSEQ multiplex PCR, and its TCRdb copy is limited to in-frame clones, with some not included. The table includes roughly 38,000 clones, approximately 86% detected once. This clonotype originated in an adult with an advanced solid tumor such as melanoma, head and neck, liver or kidney cancer. The chain carries TRBV19 and TRBJ2-1; D tentatively fits TRBD1 or TRBD2 (5 bases each). The material was CD4+ or CD8+ T cells sorted from blood, obtained in a trial of the OX40 agonist ivuxolimab. The CDR3 here is CASEGNEQFF. The CDR3 DNA reads as TGTGCCAGCGAGGGGAATGAGCAGTTCTTC. The full variable domain, in which reference TRBV19 and TRBJ2-1 provide the parts outside the CDR3, is DGGITQSPKYLFRKEGQNVTLSCEQNLNHDAMYWYRQDPGQGLRLIYYSQIVNDFQKGDIAEGYSVSREKKESFPLTVTSAQKNPTAFYLCASEGNEQFFGPGTRLTVL.